This T cell receptor beta chain was retrieved from a study of blood T cell repertoires in COVID-19 (dated by TCRdb to the early 2020s). With regard to the full study: Samples covering the acute and convalescent phases of COVID-19 were provided by collaborators in the United States, Italy and Spain. The material from the prospective study consisted of cDNA or gDNA derived from T cells, B-cell-depleted T cells, or PBMCs. The dataset comprised deeply sampled blood TCRbeta repertoires from subjects exposed to, actively infected with, or recovered from COVID-19. The repertoires were released in a freely available public database intended as a resource for research on the immune response to SARS-CoV-2. The samples were drawn from the first 160 participants of the ongoing ImmuneRACE study and from 950 to 1,500 subjects provided by 6 global collaborators. Nearly every sample came with metadata listing a de-identified subject ID, COVID-19 status, age in years and sex. Where available, HLA class I and class II types were taken from metadata supplied by the sample provider and were not determined by assay-based typing. Broader findings and caveats from the paper: The amount of clinical and demographic metadata varied by source and participant and was provided uncurated.

To note about this clone: Its antigen is currently not known. No base quality values were provided; no much bigger clone lies one nucleotide off.

V and J are truncated by 2 bases and 5 bases respectively, leaving an intervening sequence of 11 bases. CDR1 and CDR2, per the germline V gene, are SGDLS and YYNGEE. The CDR3 starts with the cysteine, ends with the phenylalanine, and has 14 residues. The DNA shown is the 42-base CDR3, in frame from base 1. The collaborating institutions used their own protocols to collect whole blood in K2EDTA tubes. For TCRbeta analysis, collaborators shipped samples as frozen whole blood, isolated PBMCs, or DNA extracted from either of those sample types. The immunoSEQ Assay, a bias-controlled multiplex PCR, was used to amplify TCRbeta CDR3 regions from genomic DNA. Turning to the authors' computational methods: Within the assay, amplification of reference gene primers was used to estimate how many nucleated cells each sample contained. To quantify the absolute abundance of each unique TCRbeta CDR3 rearrangement, sequence reads were collapsed and filtered. For each sample, productive Simpson clonality was calculated as the square root of Simpson's diversity index over productive rearrangements. Not all clones reach the TCRdb copy of this immuneACCESS table, which keeps in-frame sequences only. Checked studies attribute under half of the gap to unresolved V genes and leave the rest unexplained. V, J and clone size are taken as reported in that table, and D and trimming were inferred from the DNA itself. Recorded for this sample are about half a million clones; 70% to 90% of them occurred a single time. The ten largest clones add up to approximately 2.9% of the sample.

The clonotype comes from a human donor in a cohort sampled during active COVID-19. The sequence links TRBV9 to TRBJ1-5, and TRBD1 may be the D gene, going by 6 matching bases. Material for sequencing was peripheral blood. The DNA sequence reads TGTGCCAGCAGCGTCACAGGGTTGGATCAGCCCCAGCATTTT. Translated, this gives CASSVTGLDQPQHF.